These 29 T cell receptor beta chains were all obtained from the same sample, sequenced in a study of blood T cell repertoires in COVID-19. Libraries were prepared by immunoSEQ multiplex PCR; TCRdb keeps only in-frame clonotypes and omits some of them. This table holds tens of thousands of clones, about four fifths found once. The sequenced sample consisted of peripheral blood. The source of these receptors is an elderly woman with acute or convalescent COVID-19.

The CDR3 coding sequence is TGTGCCAGCAGTGTAGACAGGGGGAACTACGAGCAGTACTTC. The encoded protein is CASSVDRGNYEQYF. This chain joins TRBV2 and TRBJ2-7; 9 bases line up with TRBD1. J gave up 3 bases and V 4 bases, and 4 bases lay outside the gene matches. Germline V CDR1 and CDR2: SNHLY, FYNNEI. The CDR3 spans 14 residues. The complete variable domain, with remaining parts taken from reference TRBV2 and TRBJ2-7, reads EPEVTQTPSHQVTQMGQEVILRCVPISNHLYFYWYRQILGQKVEFLVSFYNNEISEKSEIFDDQFSVERPDGSNFTLKIRSTKLEDSAMYFCASSVDRGNYEQYFGPGTRLTVT.

The V and J genes are TRBV7-2 and TRBJ1-2; D possibly corresponds to TRBD1 (5 bases). The CDR3 covers 15 residues. The germline V gene has CDR1 SGHTA and CDR2 FQGNSA. V lost 4 bases, J lost 4 bases, and 16 bases lay in between. The CDR3 nucleotides read TGTGCCAGCAGCTCCCGATTAGGGGAAGGCTATGGCTACACCTTC. It is translated as CASSSRLGEGYGYTF. Supplemented by reference TRBV7-2 and TRBJ1-2, the full variable domain reads GAGVSQSPSNKVTEKGKDVELRCDPISGHTALYWYRQSLGQGLEFLIYFQGNSAPDKSGLPSDRFSAERTGGSVSTLTIQRTQQEDSAVYLCASSSRLGEGYGYTFGSGTRLTVV.

This clone occurred a few times. This rearrangement joins TRBV19 to TRBJ2-1; 8 nucleotides match TRBD2. The length of the CDR3 is 15 residues. V lost 5 bases and J lost 3; bases outside the gene matches: 6. Germline V gene lookup returns CDR1 LNHDA and CDR2 SQIVND (reference sequence). In DNA, the CDR3 is TGTGCCAGTAGTCTTCGGACTAGCAACTACAATGAGCAGTTCTTC. This codes for CASSLRTSNYNEQFF.

This chain joins TRBV10-2 and TRBJ1-2; tentatively, D is TRBD1 (6 bases). Germline V CDR1 and CDR2: WSHSY, SAAADI. The CDR3 is 13 amino acids. V lost 6 bases, J lost 8 bases, and 16 bases lay in between. CDR3 amino acids: CASRETGNPGYTF. CDR3 in DNA: TGCGCCAGCAGGGAAACAGGGAACCCAGGCTACACCTTC.

This chain joins TRBV5-1 and TRBJ2-3; D call uncertain. The CDR3 loop spans 13 amino acids. Germline CDR1 reads SGHRS; CDR2 reads YFSETQ. Between the trimmed V and J ends, which lost 0 bases and 4 bases, there was a span of 6 bases. CDR3 residues: CASSLGPADTQYF. The CDR3 DNA sequence: TGCGCCAGCAGCTTGGGGCCTGCAGATACGCAGTATTTT.

This sequence joins TRBV6-5 and TRBJ2-3; 11 bases line up with TRBD2. The CDR3 contains 15 residues. CDR1 and CDR2 from the germline V gene are MNHEY and SVGAGI. V was clipped by 4 bases and J by 4 bases; unmatched bases: 4. The CDR3 nucleotides read TGTGCCAGCAGTTTTCTAGCGGGAGGCGCAGATACGCAGTATTTT. Translated, it gives CASSFLAGGADTQYF.

The chain joins TRBV5-1 to TRBJ2-3; weak D call: TRBD1 (6 bases). V was cut by 5 bases and J by 2 bases, with 21 bases left in between. The CDR3 is 17 residues long. Germline V lookup: CDR1 SGHRS, CDR2 YFSETQ. The CDR3 coding sequence is TGCGCCAGCAGGCAGGGGCCGGGATCCTTCTTCACAGATACGCAGTATTTT. This translates into CASRQGPGSFFTDTQYF. Looking up the rest from reference TRBV5-1 and TRBJ2-3 gives the full variable domain: KAGVTQTPRYLIKTRGQQVTLSCSPISGHRSVSWYQQTPGQGLQFLFEYFSETQRNKGNFPGRFSGRQFSNSRSEMNVSTLELGDSALYLCASRQGPGSFFTDTQYFGPGTRLTVL.

The rearrangement joins TRBV9 to TRBJ2-3, with no clear D. Germline V gene sequence: CDR1 SGDLS, CDR2 YYNGEE. This CDR3 contains 12 residues. Trimming removed 4 bases from V and 4 bases from J, with 7 bases in between. The CDR3 loop reads CASSPPSDTQYF. The DNA for the CDR3 is TGTGCCAGCAGCCCTCCTTCAGATACGCAGTATTTT. The full variable domain, completed using reference TRBV9 and TRBJ2-3, is DSGVTQTPKHLITATGQRVTLRCSPRSGDLSVYWYQQSLDQGLQFLIQYYNGEERAKGNILERFSAQQFPDLHSELNLSSLELGDSALYFCASSPPSDTQYFGPGTRLTVL.

The rearrangement uses TRBV27 and TRBJ2-1; D is possibly TRBD2 (5 bases). Trimming took off 3 bases at V and 1 base at J, with 16 bases between the two ends. Germline CDR1 is MNHEY and CDR2 is SMNVEV (reference sequence). This CDR3 is built from 17 residues. CDR3 coding DNA: TGTGCCAGCAGTTTCCGTCGGGGTGGGTATTCCTACAATGAGCAGTTCTTC. Amino acid sequence: CASSFRRGGYSYNEQFF.

The chain links TRBV5-1 to TRBJ2-1; maybe TRBD1 (7 bases). V was clipped by 0 bases and J by 5 bases, with 15 bases between them. The CDR3 spans 16 residues. Germline V gene lookup returns CDR1 SGHRS and CDR2 YFSETQ. Here the CDR3 DNA reads TGCGCCAGCAGCTTGGTTCCAGGGGGGATTAACAATGAGCAGTTCTTC. Translating gives CASSLVPGGINNEQFF.

This chain joins TRBV28 and TRBJ1-5, with 7 bases aligning to TRBD1. Trimming cost V 7 bases and J 4 bases; bases outside gene matches: 7. CDR1 is MDHEN and CDR2 is SYDVKM in the germline V gene. This CDR3 has 14 amino acids. Here the CDR3 DNA reads TGTGCCAGCACCTGGGACAGCATAAATCAGCCCCAGCATTTT. This encodes CASTWDSINQPQHF.

About this clone: This sample also contains other DNA sequences that code for the same CDR3. The chain combines TRBV3-1 (or the pseudogene TRBV3-2) with TRBJ2-7, with D uncertain. Germline V gene sequence: CDR1 LGHDT, CDR2 YNNKEL (reference sequence). The length of the CDR3 is 13 residues. The V and J ends lost 0 bases and 3 bases respectively, with 6 bases between them. CDR3 nucleotides: TGTGCCAGCAGCCAAGATCAGTTCTACGAGCAGTACTTC. Encoded protein: CASSQDQFYEQYF.

J is TRBJ2-1 and V is TRBV30, with 9 bases matching TRBD2. The V and J ends lost 0 bases and 7 bases, in that order; junction bases with no gene match: 7. The CDR3 totals 15 residues. Germline CDR1 is GTSNPN and CDR2 is SVGIG (reference sequence). In nucleotides, the CDR3 is TGTGCCTGGAGTGTTCAGCTAGCGGGAAGGAATGAGCAGTTCTTC. Translating gives CAWSVQLAGRNEQFF.

The chain joins TRBV7-9 to TRBJ2-7; 8 nucleotides align to TRBD1. The CDR3 has 14 residues. With 5 bases clipped from V and 5 bases from J, the junction kept 8 bases outside the gene matches. Germline V lookup: CDR1 SEHNR, CDR2 FQNEAQ (reference sequence). CDR3 region: CASSVQGGGDEQYF. The DNA for the CDR3 is TGTGCCAGCAGCGTACAGGGGGGTGGAGACGAGCAGTACTTC.

V gene TRBV19 combines with J gene TRBJ1-5; D remains unclear. The CDR3 has 15 amino acids. V was cut by 9 bases and J by 7 bases, with 22 bases left in between. Germline values: CDR1 LNHDA, CDR2 SQIVND (reference sequence). The CDR3 nucleotides read TGTGCCAGCTCATTATGGGAGGGTAGCGGGCAGCCCCAGCATTTT. It translates to CASSLWEGSGQPQHF.

This clone was counted a single time. CDR3 sequence reads: CASSSPHRAENTEAFF. DNA of the CDR3: TGTGCCAGTAGTTCACCCCACCGAGCGGAGAACACTGAAGCTTTCTTT. V is TRBV19 and J is TRBJ1-1, with unresolved D. This CDR3 has 16 residues. Germline V gene data show CDR1 as LNHDA and CDR2 as SQIVND (reference sequence). The ends were cut back, 5 bases at V and 1 base at J, with 17 bases in the middle.

The gene calls are TRBV19 and TRBJ2-7; no reliable D call. The V gene lost 10 bases and the J gene lost 3 bases, with 16 bases spanning the gap. The CDR3 has 13 residues. Looked up from germline, CDR1 is LNHDA and CDR2 is SQIVND (reference sequence). The CDR3 is CATSFAASYEQYF. CDR3 nucleotide sequence: TGTGCCACCTCGTTCGCGGCCAGCTACGAGCAGTACTTC.

The chain employs TRBV5-1 and TRBJ1-5; D is perhaps TRBD1 (5 bases). This CDR3 spans 15 amino acids. CDR1 and CDR2 from the germline V gene are SGHRS and YFSETQ. V lost 5 bases, J lost 1 base, and 13 bases lay in between. The CDR3 nucleotides read TGCGCCAGCAGGCCTTACCAGGGAAGCAATCAGCCCCAGCATTTT. Protein sequence: CASRPYQGSNQPQHF.

This chain uses TRBV14 with TRBJ2-1; 10 nucleotides agree with TRBD2. The germline V gene has CDR1 SGHDN and CDR2 FVKESK. V lost 0 bases to trimming and J lost 8 bases; unmatched junction nucleotides: 13. The CDR3 totals 18 residues. CDR3 DNA: TGTGCCAGCAGCCAAGATTTTCTGTCTAGCGGGAGTAAGGATGAGCAGTTCTTC. The encoded protein is CASSQDFLSSGSKDEQFF.

The sample holds a few counts of this clone. V usage is TRBV30 and J usage is TRBJ1-2; a weak D match, TRBD1 (5 bases). Deletions cut 5 bases from V and 8 bases from J, with 18 bases between. The CDR3 is 13 amino acids. Looked up from germline, CDR1 is GTSNPN and CDR2 is SVGIG (reference sequence). The CDR3 here is CAWSPDRRAGYTF. The CDR3 nucleotides are TGTGCCTGGTCCCCCGACAGAAGAGCCGGCTACACCTTC.

This clone was found once. The rearrangement uses TRBV9 and TRBJ2-4, with D perhaps matching TRBD2 (6 bases). The CDR3 spans 15 residues. V gave up 2 bases and J gave up 8 bases, with 17 bases separating them. The germline gives CDR1 SGDLS, CDR2 YYNGEE. CDR3 loop: CASSVSGSRIDIQYF. The DNA for the CDR3 is TGTGCCAGCAGCGTTAGCGGATCTAGGATAGACATTCAGTACTTC.

The table lists this clone with a count of one. The chain employs TRBV27 and TRBJ1-2; tentative D call: TRBD1 (5 bases). The CDR3 runs to 13 residues. The germline gives CDR1 MNHEY, CDR2 SMNVEV (reference sequence). Trimming removed 3 bases from V and 4 bases from J, with 9 bases in between. CDR3 region: CASSFQGFYGYTF. The CDR3, as DNA: TGTGCCAGCAGTTTCCAGGGCTTCTATGGCTACACCTTC.

This clone was counted only a few times. The J gene is TRBJ1-1, the V gene TRBV11-2; D gene ambiguous. The CDR3 has 13 residues. Trimming left V 3 bases short and J 1 base short, with 6 bases between. Germline CDR1 is SGHAT and CDR2 is FQNNGV. The CDR3 coding sequence is TGTGCCAGCAGCTTCGGGGAGAACACTGAAGCTTTCTTT. Translated: CASSFGENTEAFF.

Here the CDR3 reads CASSYLRGKSGRARSSYEQYF. The CDR3 DNA sequence: TGTGCCAGCAGTTACCTTCGGGGAAAGAGCGGGAGGGCCCGAAGTTCCTACGAGCAGTACTTC. The V call is TRBV6-2 or TRBV6-3, the J call TRBJ2-7; 10 bases agree with TRBD2. The ends lost 2 bases at V and 1 base at J; junction bases unmatched: 20. In germline, CDR1 is MNHEY, CDR2 SVGEGT. The CDR3 totals 21 residues.

The genes are TRBV24-1 and TRBJ1-2, with TRBD1 matching over 8 bases. V was clipped by 2 bases and J by 4 bases; unmatched bases: 11. The CDR3 has 17 residues. Germline-derived CDR1 and CDR2 are KGHDR and SFDVKD. The CDR3 reads CATSDSLGTGNLYGYTF. In nucleotides, the CDR3 is TGTGCCACCAGTGATTCCCTTGGGACAGGTAATCTCTATGGCTACACCTTC.

V is TRBV5-1 and J is TRBJ2-5; TRBD2 matches 7 bases. CDR1 is SGHRS, CDR2 YFSETQ, per germline. Trimming at V came to 0 bases and at J to 5 bases, leaving 7 bases not matched to a gene. The CDR3 consists of 15 residues. The CDR3 spells CASSLEGRGTETQYF. The CDR3 coding sequence is TGCGCCAGCAGCTTGGAGGGGCGGGGGACGGAGACCCAGTACTTC.

V and J are TRBV6-2 or TRBV6-3 and TRBJ2-1; 10 bases line up with TRBD2. Germline CDR1 reads MNHEY; CDR2 reads SVGEGT. Trimming cost V 5 bases and J 4 bases; bases outside gene matches: 5. The CDR3 is made up of 15 amino acids. Written as DNA, the CDR3 is TGTGCCAGCAGTCCGTGGACTAGCGGTTACAATGAGCAGTTCTTC. Protein: CASSPWTSGYNEQFF.

V is TRBV7-9 and J is TRBJ2-7; 9 nucleotides line up with TRBD1. CDR1 and CDR2 (germline): SEHNR, FQNEAQ (reference sequence). The CDR3 loop spans 14 amino acids. V shed 4 bases, J shed 7 bases, and the junction held 8 bases outside the gene matches. The CDR3 DNA is TGTGCCAGCAGCTCTCCGGACAGGGGTGTGGAGCAGTACTTC. Amino acids: CASSSPDRGVEQYF.

This clone has just one count. The rearrangement uses TRBV6-5 and TRBJ2-7; D is uncertain. CDR3 length equals 14 residues. Germline CDR1 and CDR2: MNHEY and SVGAGI. V lost 7 bases and J lost 0, with 13 bases in between. The CDR3 loop is CASTPAGSSYEQYF. As DNA, the CDR3 is TGTGCCAGCACCCCGGCAGGAAGCTCCTACGAGCAGTACTTC.